This T cell receptor (beta chain) stems from a study of control samples from healthy donors and cancer patients. Germline V gene sequence: CDR1 SGHRS, CDR2 YFSETQ. The length of the CDR3 is 19 residues. Losses at the gene ends were 1 base for V and 5 bases for J; bases not matched to a gene: 10. TCRdb keeps only in-frame clones here, not all; method: immunoSEQ multiplex PCR. Of about 65,000 clones detected, just over 90% appear once; the ten largest clones hold around 1.3%. The chain is built from TRBV5-1 and TRBJ2-2, with TRBD2 matching over 14 bases. The origin of this receptor is a woman in her fifties or sixties with colorectal cancer. Sequenced input: PBMCs. The DNA for the CDR3 is TGCGCCAGCAGCTTGCAGGACGGGACTAGCGGGGGCAGTACCGGGGAGCTGTTTTTT. This translates into CASSLQDGTSGGSTGELFF. Full variable domain (rest looked up from reference TRBV5-1 and TRBJ2-2): KAGVTQTPRYLIKTRGQQVTLSCSPISGHRSVSWYQQTPGQGLQFLFEYFSETQRNKGNFPGRFSGRQFSNSRSEMNVSTLELGDSALYLCASSLQDGTSGGSTGELFFGEGSRLTVL.